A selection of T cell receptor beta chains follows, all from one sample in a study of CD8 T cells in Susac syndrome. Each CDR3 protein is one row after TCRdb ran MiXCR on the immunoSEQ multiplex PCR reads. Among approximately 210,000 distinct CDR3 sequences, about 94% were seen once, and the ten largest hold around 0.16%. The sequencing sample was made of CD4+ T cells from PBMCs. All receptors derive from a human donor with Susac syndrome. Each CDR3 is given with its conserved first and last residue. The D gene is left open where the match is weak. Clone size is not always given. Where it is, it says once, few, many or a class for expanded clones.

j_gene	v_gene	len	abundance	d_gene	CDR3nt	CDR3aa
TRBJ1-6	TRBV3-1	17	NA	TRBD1	TGTGCCAGCAGCCACTTCACCGGGACAGCCTATAATTCACCCCTCCACTTT	CASSHFTGTAYNSPLHF
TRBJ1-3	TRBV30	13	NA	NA	TGTGCCTGGCGACGGTCTCTGGGAAACACCATATATTTT	CAWRRSLGNTIYF
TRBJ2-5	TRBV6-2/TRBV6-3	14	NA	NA	TGTGCCAGCAGGCTAGGACTGGCCCAAGAGACCCAGTACTTC	CASRLGLAQETQYF
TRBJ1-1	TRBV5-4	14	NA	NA	TGTGCCAGCAGTTTGAAAGGGAGGGAGACTGAAGCTTTCTTT	CASSLKGRETEAFF
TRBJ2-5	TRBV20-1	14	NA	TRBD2	TGCAGTGCCCCACCCGGGAGGGAACAAGAGACCCAGTACTTC	CSAPPGREQETQYF
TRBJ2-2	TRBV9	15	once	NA	TGTGCCAGCAGCCCGGTCTCGCGTACGGCCGGGGAGCTGTTTTTT	CASSPVSRTAGELFF
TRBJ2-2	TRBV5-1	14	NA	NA	TGCGCCAGCAGCTTGGAATGGGGAGTCGGGGAGCTGTTTTTT	CASSLEWGVGELFF
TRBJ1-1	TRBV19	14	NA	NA	TGTGCCAGTAATGCGAGGGGGTCCAACACTGAAGCTTTCTTT	CASNARGSNTEAFF
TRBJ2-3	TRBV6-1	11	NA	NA	TGTGCCAGCAGTGATCCAGATACGCAGTATTTT	CASSDPDTQYF
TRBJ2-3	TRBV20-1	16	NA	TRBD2	TGCAGTGCTAGAGACGACCCGGCTAGCGGAGGAGATACGCAGTATTTT	CSARDDPASGGDTQYF
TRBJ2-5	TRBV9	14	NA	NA	TGTGCCAGCAGCGTAGCAGGGACCCAAGAGACCCAGTACTTC	CASSVAGTQETQYF
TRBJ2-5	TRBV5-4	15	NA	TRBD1	TGTGCCAGCAGTCAGGGGGTGGCCGACCAAGAGACCCAGTACTTC	CASSQGVADQETQYF
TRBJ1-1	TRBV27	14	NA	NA	TGTGCCAGCCTACCCGGGGCAGCAAACACTGAAGCTTTCTTT	CASLPGAANTEAFF
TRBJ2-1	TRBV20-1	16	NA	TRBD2	TGCAGTGCTAGAGATCCGGCTAGCGGACTCTACAATGAGCAGTTCTTC	CSARDPASGLYNEQFF
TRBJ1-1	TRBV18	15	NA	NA	TGTGCCAGCTCACCAGTGAAGTTATTGGACACTGAAGCTTTCTTT	CASSPVKLLDTEAFF
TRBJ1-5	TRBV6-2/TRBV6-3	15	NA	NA	TGTGCCAGCAGTTACCCCCGTGCAGGCAATCAGCCCCAGCATTTT	CASSYPRAGNQPQHF
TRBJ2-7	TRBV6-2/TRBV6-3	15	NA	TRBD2	TGTGCCAGCAACGAGCCGGGACTAGCGGTCTACGAGCAGTACTTC	CASNEPGLAVYEQYF
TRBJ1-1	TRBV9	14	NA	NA	TGTGCCAGCAGCGAACTGACTGAGAACACTGAAGCTTTCTTT	CASSELTENTEAFF
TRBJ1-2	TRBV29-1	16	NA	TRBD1	TGCAGCGTTGAGTCGGACAGGGCCCCCCGGAAGTATGGCTACACCTTC	CSVESDRAPRKYGYTF
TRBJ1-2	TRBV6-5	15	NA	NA	TGTGCCAGCAGTAGGACAGACTCGGGAAACTATGGCTACACCTTC	CASSRTDSGNYGYTF
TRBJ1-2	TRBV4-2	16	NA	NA	TGTGCCAGCAGCCAAGATCTCAGGGGCCGGGACTATGGCTACACCTTC	CASSQDLRGRDYGYTF
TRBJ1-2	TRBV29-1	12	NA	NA	TGCAGCGTTGAGTTATCAACTGATGGCTACACCTTC	CSVELSTDGYTF
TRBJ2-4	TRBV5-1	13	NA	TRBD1	TGCGCCAGCAGCTCGGAACTCCGGGACAGAGCCTTCTTC	CASSSELRDRAFF
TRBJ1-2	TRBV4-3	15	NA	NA	TGCGCCAGCAGCCATGGGAATACAGCCCACTATGGCTACACCTTC	CASSHGNTAHYGYTF
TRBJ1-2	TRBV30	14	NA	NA	TGTGCCTGGAACCCGGGACTCCCGCCCTATGGCTACACCTTC	CAWNPGLPPYGYTF
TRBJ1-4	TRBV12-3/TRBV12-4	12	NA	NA	TGTGCCAGCAGTCCGGGTGCGTCGTGGCTGTTTTTT	CASSPGASWLFF
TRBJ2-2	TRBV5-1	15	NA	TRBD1	TGCGCCAGCAGTTCCGGACAGGGGAGCACCGGGGAGCTGTTTTTT	CASSSGQGSTGELFF
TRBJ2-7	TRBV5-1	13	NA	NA	TGCGCCAGCAGTAATCTGGGTACCTACGAGCAGTACTTC	CASSNLGTYEQYF
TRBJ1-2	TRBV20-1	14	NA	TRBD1	TGCAGTGTAAAAGAGACAGGGCTAAACTATGGCTACACCTTC	CSVKETGLNYGYTF
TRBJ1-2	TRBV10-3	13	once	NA	TGTGCCATCGCGGCGGACCCGACGGGTGGCTACACCTTC	CAIAADPTGGYTF
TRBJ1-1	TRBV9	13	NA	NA	TGTGCCAGCAGCTGGGCGGGAGGTGAGGAAGCTTTCTTT	CASSWAGGEEAFF
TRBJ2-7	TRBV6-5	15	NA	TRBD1	TGTGCCAGCAGTTTAGCCGGGACAGGCGGCTACGAGCAGTACTTC	CASSLAGTGGYEQYF
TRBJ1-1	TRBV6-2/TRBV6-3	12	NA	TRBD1	TGTGCCAGCAGCCCGGACAGGGGAGACGCTTTCTTT	CASSPDRGDAFF
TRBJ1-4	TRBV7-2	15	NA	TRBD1	TGTGCCAGCAGTTCCTCCGGTGGCAGGGGGGAAAAACTGTTTTTT	CASSSSGGRGEKLFF
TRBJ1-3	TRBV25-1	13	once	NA	TGTGCCAGCAGTGTTCTTTCTGGAAACACCATATATTTT	CASSVLSGNTIYF
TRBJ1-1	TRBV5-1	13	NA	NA	TGCGCCAGCAGCTACACAGAGAACACTGAAGCTTTCTTT	CASSYTENTEAFF
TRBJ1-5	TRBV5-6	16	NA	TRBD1	TGTGCCAGCAGCCCAGGGACAGGAGCCCTCAATCAGCCCCAGCATTTT	CASSPGTGALNQPQHF
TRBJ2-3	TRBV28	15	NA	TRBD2	TGTGCCAGCACTACTCGCGGGGGAGGAACAGATACGCAGTATTTT	CASTTRGGGTDTQYF
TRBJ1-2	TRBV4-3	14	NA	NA	TGCGCCAGCAGCCAAGAGGGGGGGGACGATGGCTACACCTTC	CASSQEGGDDGYTF
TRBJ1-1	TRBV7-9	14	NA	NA	TGTGCCAGCAGCTTGGGGATTTCCAACACTGAAGCTTTCTTT	CASSLGISNTEAFF